This section outlines one T cell receptor (beta chain) sequence together with its context. Germline CDR1 and CDR2: SGHDT and YYEEEE. With 4 bases clipped from V and 1 base from J, the junction kept 9 bases outside the gene matches. The CDR3 has 17 residues. Uncontrolled infection, other autoimmune disease, pregnancy and lactation each barred patients from inclusion. This sample is drawn from a study of T cells in Graves' hyperthyroidism and ophthalmopathy. Study-wide background: Any treatment followed the collection of peripheral blood at initial diagnosis.

RNA transcripts gave rise to amplified TCR beta CDR3 regions. When the TCR CDR3 underwent first-round RT-PCR, the HTBI primer set was used. TCRdb recomputed calls from the multiplex PCR reads with MiXCR, one row per CDR3 protein. The sample holds 600,000 to 850,000 distinct CDR3 sequences; approximately 19% are singletons and the top ten take 16%. This chain uses TRBV5-6 with TRBJ1-3; 9 nucleotides agree with TRBD1. Specimen: blood. This clonotype originated in a woman aged 45-60 years with Graves' hyperthyroidism that later progressed to Graves' ophthalmopathy. The CDR3 is CASSPPGTGTSGNTIYF. The CDR3 DNA follows: TGTGCCAGCAGCCCCCCCGGGACAGGGACTTCTGGAAACACCATATATTTT.